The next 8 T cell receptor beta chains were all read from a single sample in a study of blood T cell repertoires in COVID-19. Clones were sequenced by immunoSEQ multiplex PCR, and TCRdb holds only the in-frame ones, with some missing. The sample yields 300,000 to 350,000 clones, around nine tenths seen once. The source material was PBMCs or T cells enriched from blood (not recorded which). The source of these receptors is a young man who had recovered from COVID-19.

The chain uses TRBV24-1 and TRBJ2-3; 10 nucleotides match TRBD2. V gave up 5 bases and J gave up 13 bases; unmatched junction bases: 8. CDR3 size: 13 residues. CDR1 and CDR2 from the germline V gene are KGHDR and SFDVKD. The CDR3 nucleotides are TGTGCCACCAGTGCCGGCCTAGCGGGGGTTGAGTATTTT. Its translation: CATSAGLAGVEYF.

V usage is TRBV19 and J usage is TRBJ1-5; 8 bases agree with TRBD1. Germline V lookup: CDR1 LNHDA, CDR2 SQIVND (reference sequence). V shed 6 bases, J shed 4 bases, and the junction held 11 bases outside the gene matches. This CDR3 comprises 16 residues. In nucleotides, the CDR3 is TGTGCCAGTAGAGCTACAGACAGGGGTCTAAATCAGCCCCAGCATTTT. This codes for CASRATDRGLNQPQHF.

This CDR3 reads CASSMLRGTTEAFF. In nucleotides, the CDR3 is TGTGCCAGTAGTATGCTCCGGGGTACCACTGAAGCTTTCTTT. The chain uses TRBV19 and TRBJ1-1; D gene uncertain. Trimming shortened V by 3 bases and J by 4 bases, and 12 bases separated the two germline ends. CDR1 is LNHDA and CDR2 is SQIVND in the germline V gene (reference sequence). CDR3 size: 14 residues.

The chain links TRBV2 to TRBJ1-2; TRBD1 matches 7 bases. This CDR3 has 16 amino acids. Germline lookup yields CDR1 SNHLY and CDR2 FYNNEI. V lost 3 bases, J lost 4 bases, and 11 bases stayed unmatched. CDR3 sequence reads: CASSEVGQGVSYGYTF. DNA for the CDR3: TGTGCCAGCAGTGAGGTGGGGCAGGGGGTGAGCTATGGCTACACCTTC.

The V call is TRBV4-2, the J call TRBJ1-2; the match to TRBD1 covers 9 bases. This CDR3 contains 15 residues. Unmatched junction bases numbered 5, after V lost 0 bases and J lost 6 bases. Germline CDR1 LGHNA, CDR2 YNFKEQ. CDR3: CASSQEPGTGHGYTF. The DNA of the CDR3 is TGTGCCAGCAGCCAAGAGCCCGGGACAGGGCATGGCTACACCTTC.

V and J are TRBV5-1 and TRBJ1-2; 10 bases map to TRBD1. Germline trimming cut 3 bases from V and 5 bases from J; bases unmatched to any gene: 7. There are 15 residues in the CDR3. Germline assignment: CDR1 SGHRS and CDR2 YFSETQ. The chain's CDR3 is CASSWGGQGVYGYTF. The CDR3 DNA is TGCGCCAGCAGCTGGGGTGGACAGGGGGTATATGGCTACACCTTC.

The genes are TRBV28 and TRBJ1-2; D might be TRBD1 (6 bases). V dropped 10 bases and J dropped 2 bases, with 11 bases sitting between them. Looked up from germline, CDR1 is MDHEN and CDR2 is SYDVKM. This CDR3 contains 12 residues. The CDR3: CAIQDSNYGYTF. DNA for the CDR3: TGTGCCATCCAGGACAGCAACTATGGCTACACCTTC.

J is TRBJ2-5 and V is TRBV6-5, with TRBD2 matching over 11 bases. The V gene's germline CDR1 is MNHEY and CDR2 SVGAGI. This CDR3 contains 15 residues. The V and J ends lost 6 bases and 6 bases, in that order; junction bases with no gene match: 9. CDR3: CASSPTSGVVKTQYF. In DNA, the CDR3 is TGTGCCAGCAGCCCGACTAGCGGGGTTGTGAAGACCCAGTACTTC.